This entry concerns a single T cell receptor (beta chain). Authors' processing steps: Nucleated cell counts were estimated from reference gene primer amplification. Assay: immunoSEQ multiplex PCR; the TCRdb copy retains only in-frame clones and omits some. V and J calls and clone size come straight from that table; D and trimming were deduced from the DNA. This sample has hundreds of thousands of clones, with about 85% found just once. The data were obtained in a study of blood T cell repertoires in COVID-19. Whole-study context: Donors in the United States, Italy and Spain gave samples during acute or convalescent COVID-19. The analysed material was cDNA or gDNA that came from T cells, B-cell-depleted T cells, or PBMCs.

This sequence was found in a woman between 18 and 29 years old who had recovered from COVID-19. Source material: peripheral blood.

The CDR3 region is CASSDEGLAYNEQFF. CDR3 in DNA: TGTGCCAGCTCTGATGAGGGACTAGCGTACAATGAGCAGTTCTTC. The chain combines TRBV7-2 with TRBJ2-1; 10 nucleotides match TRBD2. Unmatched junction bases numbered 8, after V lost 8 bases and J lost 4 bases. This CDR3 region has 15 residues. Germline lookup yields CDR1 SGHTA and CDR2 FQGNSA.